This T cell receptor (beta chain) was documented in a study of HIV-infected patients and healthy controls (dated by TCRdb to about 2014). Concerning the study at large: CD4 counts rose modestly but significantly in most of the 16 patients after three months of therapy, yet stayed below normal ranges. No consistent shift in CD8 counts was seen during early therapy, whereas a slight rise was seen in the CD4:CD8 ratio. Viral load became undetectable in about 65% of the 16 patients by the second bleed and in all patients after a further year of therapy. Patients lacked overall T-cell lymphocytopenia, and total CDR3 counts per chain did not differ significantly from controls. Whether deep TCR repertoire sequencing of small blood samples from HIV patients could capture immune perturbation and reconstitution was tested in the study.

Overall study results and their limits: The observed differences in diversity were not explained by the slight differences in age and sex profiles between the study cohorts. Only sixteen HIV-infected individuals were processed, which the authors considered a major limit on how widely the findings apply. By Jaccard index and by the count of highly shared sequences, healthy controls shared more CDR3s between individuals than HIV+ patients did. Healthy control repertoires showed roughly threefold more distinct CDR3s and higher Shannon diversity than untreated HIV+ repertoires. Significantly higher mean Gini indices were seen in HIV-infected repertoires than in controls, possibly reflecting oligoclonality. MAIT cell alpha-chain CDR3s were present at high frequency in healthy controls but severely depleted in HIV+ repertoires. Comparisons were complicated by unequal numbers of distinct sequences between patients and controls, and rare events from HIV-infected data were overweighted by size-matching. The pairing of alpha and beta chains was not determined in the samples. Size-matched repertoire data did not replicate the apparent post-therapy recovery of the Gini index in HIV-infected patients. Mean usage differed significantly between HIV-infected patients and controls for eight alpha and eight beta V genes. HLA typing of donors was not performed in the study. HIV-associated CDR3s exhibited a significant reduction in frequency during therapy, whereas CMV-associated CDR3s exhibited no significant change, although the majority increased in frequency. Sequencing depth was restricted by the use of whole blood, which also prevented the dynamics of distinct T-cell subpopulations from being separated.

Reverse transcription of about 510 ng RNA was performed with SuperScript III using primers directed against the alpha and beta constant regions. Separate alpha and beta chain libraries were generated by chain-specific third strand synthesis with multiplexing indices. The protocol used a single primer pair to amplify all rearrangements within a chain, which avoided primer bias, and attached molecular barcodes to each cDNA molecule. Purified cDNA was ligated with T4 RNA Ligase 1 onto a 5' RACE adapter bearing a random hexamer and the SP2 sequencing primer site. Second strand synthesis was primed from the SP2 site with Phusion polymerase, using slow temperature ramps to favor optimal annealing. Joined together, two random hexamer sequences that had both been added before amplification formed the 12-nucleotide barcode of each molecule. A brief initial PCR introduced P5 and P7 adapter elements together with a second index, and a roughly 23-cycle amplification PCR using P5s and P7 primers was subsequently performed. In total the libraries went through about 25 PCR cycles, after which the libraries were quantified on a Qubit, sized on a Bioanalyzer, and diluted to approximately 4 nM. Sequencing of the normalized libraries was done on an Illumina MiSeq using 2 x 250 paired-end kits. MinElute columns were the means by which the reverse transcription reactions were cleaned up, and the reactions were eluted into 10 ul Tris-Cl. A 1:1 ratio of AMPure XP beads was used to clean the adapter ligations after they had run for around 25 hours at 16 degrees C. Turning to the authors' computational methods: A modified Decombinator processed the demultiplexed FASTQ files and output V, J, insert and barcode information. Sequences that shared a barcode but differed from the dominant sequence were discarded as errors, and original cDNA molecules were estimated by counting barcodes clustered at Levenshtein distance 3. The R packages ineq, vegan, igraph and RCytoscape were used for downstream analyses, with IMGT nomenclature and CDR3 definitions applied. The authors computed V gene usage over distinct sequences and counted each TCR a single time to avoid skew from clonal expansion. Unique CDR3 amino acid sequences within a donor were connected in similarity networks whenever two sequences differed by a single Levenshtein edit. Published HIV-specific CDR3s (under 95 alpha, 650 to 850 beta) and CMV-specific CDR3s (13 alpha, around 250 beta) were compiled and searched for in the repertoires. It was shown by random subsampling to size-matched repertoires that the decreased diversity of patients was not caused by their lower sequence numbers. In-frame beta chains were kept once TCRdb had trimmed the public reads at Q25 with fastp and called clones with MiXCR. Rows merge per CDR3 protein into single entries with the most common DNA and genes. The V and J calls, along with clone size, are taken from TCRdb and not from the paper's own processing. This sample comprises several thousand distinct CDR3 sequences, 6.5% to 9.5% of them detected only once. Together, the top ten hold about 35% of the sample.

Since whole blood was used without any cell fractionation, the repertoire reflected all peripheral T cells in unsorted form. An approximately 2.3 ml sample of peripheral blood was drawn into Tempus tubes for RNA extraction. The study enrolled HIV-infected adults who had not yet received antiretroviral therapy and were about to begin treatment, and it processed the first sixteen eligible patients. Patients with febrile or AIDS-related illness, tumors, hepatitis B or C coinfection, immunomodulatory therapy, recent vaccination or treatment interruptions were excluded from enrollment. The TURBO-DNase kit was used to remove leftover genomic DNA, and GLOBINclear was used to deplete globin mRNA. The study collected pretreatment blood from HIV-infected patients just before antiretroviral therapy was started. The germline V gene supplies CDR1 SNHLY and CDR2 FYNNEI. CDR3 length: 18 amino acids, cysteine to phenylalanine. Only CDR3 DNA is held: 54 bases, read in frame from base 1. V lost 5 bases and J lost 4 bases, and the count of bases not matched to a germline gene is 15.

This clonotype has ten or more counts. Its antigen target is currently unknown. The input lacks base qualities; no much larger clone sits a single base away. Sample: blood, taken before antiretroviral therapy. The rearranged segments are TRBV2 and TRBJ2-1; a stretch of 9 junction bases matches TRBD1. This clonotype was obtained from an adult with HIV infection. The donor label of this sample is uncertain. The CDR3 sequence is CASSRIGLWDRDYNEQFF. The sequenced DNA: TGTGCCAGCAGTAGAATTGGCCTCTGGGACAGGGATTACAATGAGCAGTTCTTC.